This TCR beta chain was captured in a study of T cells in women clearing cervical HPV infection (dated by TCRdb to the late 2010s). Background on the whole study: The cases were about two dozen women with histologically confirmed HPV16-related CIN3 or worse, and 2 of those women had invasive cancers. For cases, a median interval of approximately 150 days, with an interquartile range of about 90 to 200 days, was observed between lesion detection and blood sampling. Median age was about 35 years in cases versus 37 to 40 in controls, and baseline characteristics did not differ significantly. Five blinded duplicates per group were added as quality controls, giving some 60 samples: around 50 participants and 10 replicates. The controls were some 23 women whose single incident HPV16 infection cleared within 12 months with no development of precancer or cancer. In the parent cohort, some 10,000 women aged 18 or older were enrolled in Guanacaste, Costa Rica, during about 1992 to 1994 and were followed for seven years. Because only a few women had HLA typing data, the possibility that HLA type acted as a confounder could not be ruled out. Cases and controls were matched on year of sample collection and on age within five years. Nested within Costa Rica's Guanacaste HPV Natural History Study, an exploratory proof-of-principle case-control study compared TCR repertoires across cervical HPV16 outcomes. Blood from cases was drawn at the visit where the lesion was first identified, while blood from controls was drawn once the infection was no longer detected.

TCR beta CDR3 regions were amplified by multiplex PCR from an average of roughly 1,300 ng genomic DNA per sample using the immunoSEQ assay. To correct primer bias, the assay used a complete synthetic TCR repertoire to set an amplification baseline. Amplicons were sequenced on the Illumina platform. The paper's data handling went like this. Sequences were error-corrected by clustering with frequency ratios and a modified nearest-neighbor algorithm and were then analyzed in the immunoSEQ Analyzer with IMGT gene definitions. At each rarefaction depth, TCR richness and evenness were averaged over 20 rarefaction repeats, and samples with fewer sequences than the depth were excluded. Relative abundances of V, D and J genes were compared between groups using Wilcoxon rank sum tests, with FDR correction applied. An intraclass correlation of just under 96% for TCR richness and an average of about 80% across some 70 gene segments were obtained from the blinded duplicates. In its TCRdb copy, this immuneACCESS table keeps in-frame sequences only and misses some clones. Where compared with another copy, unresolved V genes explain less than half of these, and the others have no known cause. That table furnishes V, J and clone size, whereas the DNA furnished D and trimming. The sample's table lists a count of under 35,000 clones. The ten largest account for 1.6% of the sample.

Comment on this clone: Its antigen has not been determined. Sequencing ends 3 residues short of the CDR3 end; the germline J gene provides the rest.

Every participant had a single incident cervical HPV16 infection, and women with prevalent HPV16 infections were excluded. Cervical HPV DNA was detected by MY09/MY11 PCR and genotyped by dot-blot hybridization. About 15 mL of heparinized blood were centrifuged, and the buffy coat was aliquoted, frozen at -30°C, then stored at -80°C. Genomic DNA was extracted from buffy coat specimens using QIAGEN kits. Taken from cysteine to phenylalanine, the CDR3 has 14 residues. The DNA covers only part of the CDR3, 33 bases in frame from base 1. V is cut by 1 base and J by 6 bases, and the space between the germline ends is 9 bases. CDR1 and CDR2, looked up from the germline V gene, are SNHLY and FYNNEI. Overall results and qualifications from the work: Lower TRBV6-7 relative abundance was observed in cases than in controls (roughly 0.11% versus 0.16%; Bonferroni P = 0.0008). Because T-cell numbers per sample were unknown, differences in richness could reflect varying T-cell content rather than repertoire biology. Random forest classifiers that combined richness and V gene abundances separated cases from controls with an estimated AUC of around 0.84. The cross-sectional design could not show whether the associations came before the infection or were a result of it, and neither effector/memory subsets nor HPV-specific T cells were isolated. Across sequencing depths, CIN3+ cases showed significantly higher TCR repertoire richness than controls, but evenness did not differ between the groups.

The TCR sequence derives from a woman aged 18 to 69 with a cervical HPV16 infection that either progressed to CIN3+ or cleared (not recorded which). The chain employs TRBV2 and TRBJ2-2, with the D gene not confidently named. Sequenced: blood buffy coat. The CDR3 bases that were read are TGTGCCAGCAGTGAAGATATTAGATCCGGGGAG. It specifies CASSEDIRSGE. The complete CDR3 sequence is CASSEDIRSGELFF.